A single sample gave rise to the 5 T cell receptor beta chains below, sequenced in a study of monozygotic twins with inflammatory bowel disease. TCRdb derives one entry per CDR3 protein from the 5' RACE reads, leaving out DNA. This sample's table reports around 380,000 distinct CDR3 sequences. Material for sequencing was blood. These receptors all stem from a human donor with ulcerative colitis or Crohn's disease, or a healthy co-twin of an affected twin (not recorded which).

The chain links TRBV11-2 to TRBJ2-1; TCRdb names TRBD1, which stays unverified in the absence of DNA. Germline V gene lookup returns CDR1 SGHAT and CDR2 FQNNGV. The CDR3 contains 15 residues. The CDR3 here is CASSFDRVGVNEQFF.

This chain joins TRBV3-1 and TRBJ2-1; TCRdb designates TRBD1, a call that cannot be tested without DNA. The CDR3 extends over 15 amino acids. Germline assignment: CDR1 LGHDT and CDR2 YNNKEL (reference sequence). The CDR3 loop is CASSQASGDYNEQFF.

The genes are TRBV3-1 and TRBJ1-6; TCRdb picks TRBD1, but there is no DNA to check that call. The CDR3 extends over 15 amino acids. Germline-derived CDR1 and CDR2 are LGHDT and YNNKEL (reference sequence). CDR3 protein: CASTSLGQGNSPLHF.

The chain couples TRBV7-9 to TRBJ1-3; TCRdb reports TRBD1, a call that lacks DNA to check it against. CDR3 length equals 17 residues. CDR1 and CDR2 from the germline V gene are SEHNR and FQNEAQ (reference sequence). The CDR3 loop reads CASSFWGLPSAGNTIYF.

The rearrangement uses TRBV9 and TRBJ2-7; no DNA is available, so the TRBD2 call from TCRdb remains unchecked. The CDR3 runs 15 residues. The germline V gene has CDR1 SGDLS and CDR2 YYNGEE. CDR3: CASSEAGGSGDEQYF.